These T cell receptor beta chains were read from a single sample in a study of cytomegalovirus exposure and HLA in healthy donors. This table comes from immunoSEQ multiplex PCR, and its TCRdb copy is limited to in-frame clones, with some not included. The top ten hold 10% to 15% of the sample, which has more than 95,000 clones, more than 65% seen once. The sample consisted of PBMCs. The receptors originated from a woman between 40 and 50 years old in good health and CMV-seropositive. Both conserved end residues are trimmed from each CDR3.

length,V,J,CDR3
13,TRBV5-1,TRBJ1-3,ASSPRTGSGNAIY
13,TRBV7-6,TRBJ2-2,ASSWTSGNTGELF
9,TRBV10-3,TRBJ1-1,AISGNTEAF
13,TRBV18,TRBJ1-4,ASSPQTGDNEKLF
10,TRBV2,TRBJ1-6,ATRGDNSPLH
12,TRBV7-8,TRBJ2-5,ASSRTSTQETQY
13,TRBV28,TRBJ1-2,ASSWSRGGTRGYT
12,TRBV5-1,TRBJ1-1,ASSLSSGGTEAF
12,TRBV10-3,TRBJ2-7,AISEVPDSYEQY
11,TRBV29-1,TRBJ1-1,SGRSGWNTEAF
12,TRBV5-1,TRBJ1-2,ASSLNDRVYGYT
11,TRBV27,TRBJ2-7,ASRNAGSYEQY
12,TRBV7-9,TRBJ1-5,ASSLEHSNQPQH
17,TRBV27,TRBJ2-7,ASSSVGLAGDEGSYEQY
12,TRBV11-2,TRBJ2-7,ASSLQAPSYEQY
11,TRBV10-3,TRBJ2-7,AISEGQGYEQY
10,TRBV6-6,TRBJ1-1,ASSRGGEEAF
11,TRBV2,TRBJ2-3,ASSQQTADTQY
11,TRBV6-5,TRBJ1-5,ASSRTGDEPQH
13,TRBV9,TRBJ2-1,ASSPAGTGINEQF
11,TRBV5-4,TRBJ2-1,ASSSVGPVEQF
11,TRBV29-1,TRBJ1-1,SVVGQGDPEAF
11,TRBV5-1,TRBJ2-7,ASSISQGEEQY
11,TRBV6-5,TRBJ2-7,ASSPSGTYEQY
13,TRBV6-5,TRBJ2-7,ASSFSDRASYEQY